The present entry profiles one T cell receptor (beta chain) with its context. The data were obtained in a study of cytomegalovirus exposure and HLA in healthy donors. A multiplex PCR was run with 60 Vbeta primers and 13 Jbeta primers. In the authors' workflow: Per a later analysis, the number of unique TCR beta chains was about 78 million, of which 8.5 million to 11 million were shared. Sequencing used immunoSEQ multiplex PCR; TCRdb keeps in-frame clones, though not all of them. The V and J calls and clone size come from that table; D and trimming were worked out from the DNA. The data contain 110,000 to 150,000 clones, over 65% of them singletons. Sample: PBMCs. The TCR comes from a woman aged 25-40 years in good health and CMV-seronegative.

CDR3 DNA sequence: TGTGCCTGGAGCGGGAATACGCAGTATTTT. It codes for CAWSGNTQYF. The chain is built from TRBV30 and TRBJ2-3; possibly TRBD2 for D (5 bases). CDR1 and CDR2 from the germline V gene are GTSNPN and SVGIG (reference sequence). The CDR3 sequence is 10 residues long. The V end lost 3 bases, the J end lost 7 bases, and 5 bases lay between the germline ends.